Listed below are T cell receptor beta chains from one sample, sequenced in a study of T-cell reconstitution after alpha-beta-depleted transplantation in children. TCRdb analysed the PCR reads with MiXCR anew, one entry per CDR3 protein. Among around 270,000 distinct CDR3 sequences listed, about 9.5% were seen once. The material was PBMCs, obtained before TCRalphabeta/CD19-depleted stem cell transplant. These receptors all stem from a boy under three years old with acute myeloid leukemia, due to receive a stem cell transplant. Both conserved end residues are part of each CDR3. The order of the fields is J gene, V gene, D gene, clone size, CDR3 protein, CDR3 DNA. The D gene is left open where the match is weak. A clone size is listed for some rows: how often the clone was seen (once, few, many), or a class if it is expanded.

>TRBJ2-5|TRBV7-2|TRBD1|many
CASSLAGQGPQETQYF
TGTGCCAGCAGCTTAGCCGGACAGGGTCCCCAAGAGACCCAGTACTTC
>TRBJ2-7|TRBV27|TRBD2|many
CASSSSSGSYEQYF
TGTGCCAGCAGTTCATCTAGCGGGTCCTACGAGCAGTACTTC
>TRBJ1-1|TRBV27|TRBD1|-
CASRAYPRDRMDTEAFF
TGTGCCAGCAGGGCTTATCCCCGGGACAGGATGGACACTGAAGCTTTCTTT
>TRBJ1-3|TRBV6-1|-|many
CASRDRYSGNTIYF
TGTGCCAGCAGGGACAGATACTCTGGAAACACCATATATTTT
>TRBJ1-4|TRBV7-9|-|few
CASSVTGNEKLFF
TGTGCCAGCAGCGTGACTGGAAATGAAAAACTGTTTTTT
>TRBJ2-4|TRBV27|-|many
CASSLSAGIGDIQYF
TGTGCCAGCAGTTTATCGGCGGGCATAGGGGACATTCAGTACTTC
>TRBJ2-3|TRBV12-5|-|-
CASGLVLLASLSTDTQYF
TGTGCTAGTGGTTTGGTCCTTTTAGCCTCTTTGAGCACAGATACGCAGTATTTT
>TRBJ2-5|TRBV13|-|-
CASSLREFQETQYF
TGTGCCAGCAGCTTACGAGAATTCCAAGAGACCCAGTACTTC
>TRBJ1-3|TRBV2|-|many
CASRGPGAGNTIYF
TGTGCCAGCAGGGGCCCAGGGGCTGGAAACACCATATATTTT
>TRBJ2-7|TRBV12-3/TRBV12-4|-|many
CASSLWSIYEQYF
TGTGCCAGCAGCCTTTGGTCCATCTACGAGCAGTACTTC
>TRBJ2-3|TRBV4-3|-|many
CASSPHTDTQYF
TGCGCCAGCAGCCCGCACACAGATACGCAGTATTTT
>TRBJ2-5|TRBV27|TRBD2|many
CASRTVAGGLGETQYF
TGTGCCAGCAGAACCGTAGCGGGAGGGCTGGGCGAGACCCAGTACTTC
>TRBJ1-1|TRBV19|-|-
CASRPNIGGGNTEAFF
TGTGCCAGTAGGCCAAATATTGGTGGCGGGAACACTGAAGCTTTCTTT
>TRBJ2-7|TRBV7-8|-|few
CASSLGPPLRSYEQYF
TGTGCCAGCAGCTTAGGTCCTCCCCTCCGTAGCTACGAGCAGTACTTC
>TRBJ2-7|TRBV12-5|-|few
CASGQAGSRTGEQYF
TGTGCTAGTGGTCAGGCCGGGTCTAGAACAGGCGAGCAGTACTTC
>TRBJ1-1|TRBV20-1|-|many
CSAVGRLNTEAFF
TGCAGTGCTGTCGGACGATTGAACACTGAAGCTTTCTTT
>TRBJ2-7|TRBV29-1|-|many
CSVLRPGYEQYF
TGCAGCGTTCTTCGCCCCGGGTACGAGCAGTACTTC
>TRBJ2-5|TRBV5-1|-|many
CASKGWPEQETQYF
TGCGCCAGCAAAGGATGGCCAGAACAAGAGACCCAGTACTTC
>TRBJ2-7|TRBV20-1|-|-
CSAREYSYEQYF
TGCAGTGCTAGAGAGTACTCCTACGAGCAGTACTTC
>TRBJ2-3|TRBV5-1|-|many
CASSLVIPDTQYF
TGCGCCAGCAGCTTGGTAATCCCAGATACGCAGTATTTT
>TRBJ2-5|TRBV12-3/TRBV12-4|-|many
CASSLSAGRQTQYF
TGTGCCAGCAGTTTATCTGCAGGGCGCCAGACCCAGTACTTC
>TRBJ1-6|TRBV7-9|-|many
CASSNPRNPLHF
TGTGCCAGCAGTAACCCACGTAATCCCCTCCACTTT
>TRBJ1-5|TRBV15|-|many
CATSRDPYRVGNQPQHF
TGTGCCACCAGCAGAGATCCTTACAGGGTGGGCAATCAGCCCCAGCATTTT
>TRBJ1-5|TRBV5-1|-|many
CASSLGDISNQPQHF
TGCGCCAGCAGCTTGGGGGACATTAGCAATCAGCCCCAGCATTTT
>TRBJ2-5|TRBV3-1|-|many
CASSQERGTQYF
TGTGCCAGCAGCCAAGAACGAGGGACCCAGTACTTC
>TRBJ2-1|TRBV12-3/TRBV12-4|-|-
CASSFPGPGSYNEQFF
TGTGCCAGCAGTTTCCCAGGACCGGGCTCCTACAATGAGCAGTTCTTC
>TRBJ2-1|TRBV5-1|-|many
CASSLGGNEQFF
TGCGCCAGCAGCTTGGGGGGCAATGAGCAGTTCTTC
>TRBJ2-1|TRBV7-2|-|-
CASSLVRQDREQFF
TGTGCCAGCAGCTTAGTTAGGCAGGACCGGGAGCAGTTCTTC
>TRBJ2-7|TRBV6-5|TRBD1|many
CASSYRPVTGAPGYEQYF
TGTGCCAGCAGTTACCGTCCCGTTACAGGGGCCCCCGGATACGAGCAGTACTTC
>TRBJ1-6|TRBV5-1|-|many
CASSLETNSPLHF
TGCGCCAGCAGCTTGGAGACTAATTCACCCCTCCACTTT
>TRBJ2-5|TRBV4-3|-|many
CASSQDGRVQETQYF
TGCGCCAGCAGCCAAGATGGCAGGGTCCAAGAGACCCAGTACTTC
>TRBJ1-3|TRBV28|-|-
CASSLFRVSSGNTIYF
TGTGCCAGCAGTTTGTTCAGGGTGAGCTCTGGAAACACCATATATTTT
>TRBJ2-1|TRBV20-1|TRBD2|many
CSARDGVAGVEQFF
TGCAGTGCTAGAGATGGGGTAGCGGGGGTTGAGCAGTTCTTC
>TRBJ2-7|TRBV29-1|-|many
CSVEVSPYEQYF
TGCAGCGTTGAAGTCAGCCCCTACGAGCAGTACTTC
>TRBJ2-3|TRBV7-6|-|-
CASSGVAGSTDTQYF
TGTGCCAGCAGCGGGGTGGCAGGGAGCACAGATACGCAGTATTTT
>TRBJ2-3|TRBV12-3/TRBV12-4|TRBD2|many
CASSSLAGGLGDTQYF
TGTGCCAGCAGTTCCCTAGCGGGGGGGCTGGGAGATACGCAGTATTTT
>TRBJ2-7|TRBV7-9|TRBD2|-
CASSPRGDPYEQYF
TGTGCCAGCAGCCCTCGGGGGGATCCCTACGAGCAGTACTTC
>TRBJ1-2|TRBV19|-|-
CASSGAGVYGYTF
TGTGCCAGTAGTGGCGCAGGGGTCTATGGCTACACCTTC
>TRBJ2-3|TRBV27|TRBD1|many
CASSFFRQGSTDTQYF
TGTGCCAGCAGTTTCTTTCGACAGGGGAGCACAGATACGCAGTATTTT
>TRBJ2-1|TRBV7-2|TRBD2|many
CASSLIRTSGGEQFF
TGTGCCAGCAGCTTAATTCGAACTAGCGGGGGTGAGCAGTTCTTC
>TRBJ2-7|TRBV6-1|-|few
CASRRLESPYEQYF
TGTGCCAGCAGGCGACTAGAGTCCCCCTACGAGCAGTACTTC
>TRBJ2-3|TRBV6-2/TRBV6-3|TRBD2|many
CASRLAGGRDTQYF
TGTGCCAGCAGACTAGCGGGAGGGCGGGATACGCAGTATTTT
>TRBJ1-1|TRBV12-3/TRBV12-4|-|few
CASSLGRGLYTEAFF
TGTGCCAGCAGTTTAGGCAGGGGACTGTACACTGAAGCTTTCTTT
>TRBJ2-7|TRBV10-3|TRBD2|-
CAISEPRLRRTSGTYEQYF
TGTGCCATCAGTGAGCCGAGACTGCGACGGACTAGCGGAACCTACGAGCAGTACTTC
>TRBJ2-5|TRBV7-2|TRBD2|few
CASRRLAGGPGETQYF
TGTGCCAGCAGGCGACTAGCGGGGGGGCCGGGAGAGACCCAGTACTTC
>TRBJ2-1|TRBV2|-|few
CASSDGGRYNEQFF
TGTGCCAGCAGTGATGGGGGCAGATACAATGAGCAGTTCTTC
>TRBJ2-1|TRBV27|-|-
CASSLGYQRPYNEQFF
TGTGCCAGCAGTTTGGGTTATCAACGGCCCTACAATGAGCAGTTCTTC
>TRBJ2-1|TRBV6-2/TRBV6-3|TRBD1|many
CASRTGNEQFF
TGTGCCAGCAGGACAGGGAATGAGCAGTTCTTC